The T cell receptor beta chain described here comes from a study of shared clonotypes between healthy human individuals. Study-level background: The study used three CD4 naive, three CD4 memory, two CD8 naive and one CD8 memory plate per donor.

The CDR3 covers 16 residues. V lost 3 bases and J lost 5, with 19 bases in between. The germline V gene encodes CDR1 MNHEY and CDR2 SMNVEV (reference sequence). Positively selected for CCR7, the CD45RO-negative cells used as naive CD8 cells excluded terminally differentiated effector memory CD45RA+ cells. Assay execution proceeded at the deep level. Genomic DNA of every subset was divided equally among multiple immunoSEQ plates. Sequencing was performed with immunoSEQ multiplex PCR; in TCRdb, only in-frame clones are kept and a portion is missing. This table holds about 2.2 million clones, 93% found once.

This chain uses TRBV27 with TRBJ1-1; D may be TRBD1 (6 bases). This TCR was sampled from a man aged 18 to 35 in good health. Some clones in this sample may be carry-over from other donors' samples. The sample taken for sequencing was naive CD8+ T cells from PBMCs. As DNA, the CDR3 is TGTGCCAGCAGTTTGTGGGGGGGGGCGATGTTGACTGAAGCTTTCTTT. Encoded protein: CASSLWGGAMLTEAFF.